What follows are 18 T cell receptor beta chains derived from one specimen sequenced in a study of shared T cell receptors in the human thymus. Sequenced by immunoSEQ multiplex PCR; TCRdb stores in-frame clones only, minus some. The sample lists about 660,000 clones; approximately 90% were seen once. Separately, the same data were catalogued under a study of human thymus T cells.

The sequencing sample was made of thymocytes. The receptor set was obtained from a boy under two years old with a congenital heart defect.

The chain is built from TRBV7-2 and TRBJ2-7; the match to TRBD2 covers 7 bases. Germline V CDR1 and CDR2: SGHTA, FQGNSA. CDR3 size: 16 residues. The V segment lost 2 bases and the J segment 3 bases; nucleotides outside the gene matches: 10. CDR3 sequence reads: CASSLPSRTRYYEQYF. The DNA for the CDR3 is TGTGCCAGCAGCTTACCCTCCAGGACTAGATACTACGAGCAGTACTTC.

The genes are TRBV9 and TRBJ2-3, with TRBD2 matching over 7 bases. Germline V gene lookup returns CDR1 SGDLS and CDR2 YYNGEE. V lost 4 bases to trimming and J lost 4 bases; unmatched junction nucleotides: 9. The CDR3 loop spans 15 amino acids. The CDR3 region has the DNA TGTGCCAGCAGCTCAATACTAGCGACTTCAGATACGCAGTATTTT. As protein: CASSSILATSDTQYF. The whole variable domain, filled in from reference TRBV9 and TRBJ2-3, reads DSGVTQTPKHLITATGQRVTLRCSPRSGDLSVYWYQQSLDQGLQFLIQYYNGEERAKGNILERFSAQQFPDLHSELNLSSLELGDSALYFCASSSILATSDTQYFGPGTRLTVL.

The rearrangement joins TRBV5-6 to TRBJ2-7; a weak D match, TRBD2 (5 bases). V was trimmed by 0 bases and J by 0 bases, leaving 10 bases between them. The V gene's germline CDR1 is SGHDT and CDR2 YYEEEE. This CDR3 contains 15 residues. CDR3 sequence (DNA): TGTGCCAGCAGCTTGGAGCGGATCTTCTCCTACGAGCAGTACTTC. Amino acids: CASSLERIFSYEQYF.

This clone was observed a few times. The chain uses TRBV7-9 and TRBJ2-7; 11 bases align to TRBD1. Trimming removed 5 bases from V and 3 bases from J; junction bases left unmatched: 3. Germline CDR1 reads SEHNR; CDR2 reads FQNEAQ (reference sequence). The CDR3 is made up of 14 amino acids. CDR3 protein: CASSPGTGGYEQYF. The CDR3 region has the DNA TGTGCCAGCAGCCCCGGGACAGGGGGCTACGAGCAGTACTTC.

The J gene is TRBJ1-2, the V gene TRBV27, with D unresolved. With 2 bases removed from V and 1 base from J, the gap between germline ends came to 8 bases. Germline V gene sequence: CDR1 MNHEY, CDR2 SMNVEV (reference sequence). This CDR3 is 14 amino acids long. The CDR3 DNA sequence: TGTGCCAGCAGTTTAGGAGGGATTAACTATGGCTACACCTTC. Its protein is CASSLGGINYGYTF.

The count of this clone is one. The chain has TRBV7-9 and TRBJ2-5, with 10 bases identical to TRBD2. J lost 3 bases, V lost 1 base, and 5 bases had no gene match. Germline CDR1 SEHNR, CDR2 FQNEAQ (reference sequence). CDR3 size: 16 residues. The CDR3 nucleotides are TGTGCCAGCAGCTTAGGAGCTAGCGGGAGAGAAGAGACCCAGTACTTC. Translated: CASSLGASGREETQYF.

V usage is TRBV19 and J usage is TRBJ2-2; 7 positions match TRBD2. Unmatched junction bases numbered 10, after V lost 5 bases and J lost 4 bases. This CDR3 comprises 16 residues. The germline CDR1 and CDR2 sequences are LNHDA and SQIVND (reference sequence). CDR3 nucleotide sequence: TGTGCCAGTAGTCCGGGGGGTGGAGTCGTCACCGGGGAGCTGTTTTTT. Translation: CASSPGGGVVTGELFF.

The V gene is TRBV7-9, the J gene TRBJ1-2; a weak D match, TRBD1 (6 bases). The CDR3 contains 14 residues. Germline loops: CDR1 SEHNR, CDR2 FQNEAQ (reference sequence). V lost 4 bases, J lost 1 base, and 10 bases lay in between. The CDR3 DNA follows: TGTGCCAGCAGCTACCGGGACAATAACTATGGCTACACCTTC. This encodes CASSYRDNNYGYTF.

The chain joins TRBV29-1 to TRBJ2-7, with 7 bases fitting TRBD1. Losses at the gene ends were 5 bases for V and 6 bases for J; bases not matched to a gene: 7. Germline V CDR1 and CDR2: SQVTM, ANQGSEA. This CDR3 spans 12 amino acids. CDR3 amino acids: CSVSQTGFEQYF. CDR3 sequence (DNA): TGCAGCGTTAGTCAGACAGGGTTCGAGCAGTACTTC.

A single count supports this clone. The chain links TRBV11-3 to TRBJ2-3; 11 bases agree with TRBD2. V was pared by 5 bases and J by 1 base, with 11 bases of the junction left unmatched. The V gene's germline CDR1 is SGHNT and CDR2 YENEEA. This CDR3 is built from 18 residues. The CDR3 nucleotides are TGTGCCAGCAGCCCAGAGGGGGGTAGCGGGAGGGGCACAGATACGCAGTATTTT. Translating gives CASSPEGGSGRGTDTQYF.

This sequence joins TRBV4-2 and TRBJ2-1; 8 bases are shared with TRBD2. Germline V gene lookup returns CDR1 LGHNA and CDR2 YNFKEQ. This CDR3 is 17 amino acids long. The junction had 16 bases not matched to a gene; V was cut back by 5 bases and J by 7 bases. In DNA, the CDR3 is TGTGCCAGCAGCGCGGCCCCGGGGGGGAGCGACCTGAATGAGCAGTTCTTC. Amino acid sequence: CASSAAPGGSDLNEQFF.

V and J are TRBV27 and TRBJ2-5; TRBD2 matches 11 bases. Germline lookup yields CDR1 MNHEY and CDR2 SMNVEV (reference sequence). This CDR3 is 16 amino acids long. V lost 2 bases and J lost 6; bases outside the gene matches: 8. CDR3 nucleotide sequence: TGTGCCAGCAGTTTACGGCTAGCGGGAGGCCAGCAGACCCAGTACTTC. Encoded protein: CASSLRLAGGQQTQYF.

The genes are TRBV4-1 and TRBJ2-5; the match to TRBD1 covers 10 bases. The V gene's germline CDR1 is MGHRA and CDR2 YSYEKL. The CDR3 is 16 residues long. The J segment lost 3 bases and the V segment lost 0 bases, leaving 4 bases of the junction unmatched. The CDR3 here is CASSQDGGTGEETQYF. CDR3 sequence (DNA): TGCGCCAGCAGCCAAGATGGGGGGACAGGGGAAGAGACCCAGTACTTC.

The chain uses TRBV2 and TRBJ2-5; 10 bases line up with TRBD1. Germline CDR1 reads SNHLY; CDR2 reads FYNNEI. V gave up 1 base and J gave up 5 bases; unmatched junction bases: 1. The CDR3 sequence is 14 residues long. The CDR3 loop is CASSEGQGAETQYF. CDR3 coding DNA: TGTGCCAGCAGTGAAGGACAGGGGGCTGAGACCCAGTACTTC.

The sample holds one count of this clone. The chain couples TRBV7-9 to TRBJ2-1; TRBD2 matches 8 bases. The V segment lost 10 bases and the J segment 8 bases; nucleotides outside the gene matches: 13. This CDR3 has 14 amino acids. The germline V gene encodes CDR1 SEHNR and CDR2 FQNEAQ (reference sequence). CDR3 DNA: TGTGCCACCGGGGGGGGGAGTACCCGCGATGAGCAGTTCTTC. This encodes CATGGGSTRDEQFF.

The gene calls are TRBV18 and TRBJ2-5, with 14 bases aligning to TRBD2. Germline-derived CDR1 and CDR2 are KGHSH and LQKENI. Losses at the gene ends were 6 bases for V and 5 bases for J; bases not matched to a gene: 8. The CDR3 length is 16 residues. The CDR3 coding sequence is TGTGCCAGCTCCCCTCGGACTAGCGGGAGGTTGGAGACCCAGTACTTC. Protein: CASSPRTSGRLETQYF.

CDR3 protein: CASSQEASGRAVYNEQFF. As DNA, the CDR3 is TGTGCCAGCAGCCAAGAAGCCAGCGGGAGGGCCGTATACAATGAGCAGTTCTTC. This chain joins TRBV4-2 and TRBJ2-1; the match to TRBD2 covers 10 bases. CDR1 is LGHNA and CDR2 is YNFKEQ in the germline V gene. The CDR3 spans 18 residues. With 0 bases clipped from V and 4 bases from J, the junction kept 9 bases outside the gene matches.

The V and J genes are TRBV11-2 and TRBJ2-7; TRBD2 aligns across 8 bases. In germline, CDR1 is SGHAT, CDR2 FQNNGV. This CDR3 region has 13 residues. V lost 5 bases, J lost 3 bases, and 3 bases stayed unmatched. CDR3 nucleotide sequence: TGTGCCAGCAGCCCCGGGGGGGTCTACGAGCAGTACTTC. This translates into CASSPGGVYEQYF.